One and the same sample provided the 28 T cell receptor beta chains below, sequenced in a study of CD8+CD57+ T cells in acquired aplastic anemia. Using genomic DNA as the template, TCR beta VDJ and CDR3 profiling was carried out. TCRdb re-called the reads through MiXCR, storing one row per CDR3 protein. Among about 81,000 distinct CDR3 sequences listed, about 45% were seen once. The sequencing input was sorted CD4+, CD8+, or CD8+CD57+ T cells (not recorded which) from PBMCs. Every receptor here comes from a human donor in good health, serving as a control.

This clonotype has at least ten counts. V is TRBV2 and J is TRBJ1-2; a weak D match, TRBD1 (5 bases). CDR3 length equals 14 residues. Trimming left V 6 bases short and J 4 bases short, with 15 bases between. Germline CDR1 is SNHLY and CDR2 is FYNNEI. CDR3 sequence (DNA): TGTGCCAGCAGACCCTCAGGGAATAGCTATGGCTACACCTTC. This codes for CASRPSGNSYGYTF.

This clonotype appeared many times. The V gene is TRBV20-1, the J gene TRBJ1-5; 7 nucleotides line up with TRBD1. Germline V gene sequence: CDR1 DFQATT, CDR2 SNEGSKA (reference sequence). The CDR3 loop spans 15 amino acids. Trimming at V came to 6 bases and at J to 6 bases, leaving 14 bases not matched to a gene. Written as DNA, the CDR3 is TGCAGTGCCCCGCAACCAGACAGGGTCGGTCAGCCCCAGCATTTT. Translating it yields CSAPQPDRVGQPQHF.

This rearrangement joins TRBV2 to TRBJ1-5; 8 nucleotides match TRBD1. The ends lost 6 bases at V and 7 bases at J; junction bases unmatched: 8. Germline values: CDR1 SNHLY, CDR2 FYNNEI. CDR3 length: 14 amino acids. The CDR3 DNA sequence: TGTGCCAGCAGCCTAGGACAGGGTAAACAGCCCCAGCATTTT. Its translation: CASSLGQGKQPQHF.

This clonotype appeared a few times. CDR3 in DNA: TGTGCCAGCAGTTCACCTAGCGGGCCCGGGACCCAGTACTTC. Its translation: CASSSPSGPGTQYF. The J gene is TRBJ2-5, the V gene TRBV25-1, with TRBD2 identical over 8 bases. Germline CDR1 reads MGHDK; CDR2 reads SYGVNS. Trimming cost V 5 bases and J 7 bases; bases outside gene matches: 9. The CDR3 contains 14 residues.

The V call is TRBV10-3, the J call TRBJ1-5; no reliable D call. This CDR3 contains 15 residues. V was cut by 10 bases and J by 0 bases, with 16 bases left in between. Germline values: CDR1 ENHRY, CDR2 SYGVKD. The CDR3 sequence is CATGGGTTSNQPQHF. The CDR3 DNA reads TGTGCCACAGGAGGCGGAACAACTAGCAATCAGCCCCAGCATTTT.

The chain uses TRBV7-9 and TRBJ2-7; tentative D call: TRBD1 (5 bases). Trimming took 3 bases from V and 5 from J, leaving 14 bases between them. Germline loops: CDR1 SEHNR, CDR2 FQNEAQ (reference sequence). The CDR3 runs to 14 residues. The CDR3 coding sequence is TGTGCCAGCAGCTTGGGGCCGGGCAGAAACGAGCAGTACTTC. Translating gives CASSLGPGRNEQYF.

The rearrangement links TRBV2 to TRBJ2-2; possible D gene TRBD2, 6 bases. Germline V gives CDR1 SNHLY, CDR2 FYNNEI. V lost 7 bases and J lost 2, with 14 bases in between. The CDR3 is made up of 15 amino acids. CDR3 nucleotide sequence: TGTGCCAGCAACGCGGGACTCCCTAACACCGGGGAGCTGTTTTTT. Translated, it gives CASNAGLPNTGELFF.

The J gene is TRBJ1-4, the V gene TRBV19; D is ambiguous. CDR1 is LNHDA, CDR2 SQIVND, per germline (reference sequence). The V end lost 9 bases, the J end lost 6 bases, and 14 bases lay between the germline ends. The CDR3 runs 13 residues. The CDR3 reads CASSEGGYEKLFF. In nucleotides, the CDR3 is TGTGCCAGCAGTGAGGGAGGGTATGAAAAACTGTTTTTT. The variable domain in full, completed from reference TRBV19 and TRBJ1-4, reads DGGITQSPKYLFRKEGQNVTLSCEQNLNHDAMYWYRQDPGQGLRLIYYSQIVNDFQKGDIAEGYSVSREKKESFPLTVTSAQKNPTAFYLCASSEGGYEKLFFGSGTQLSVL.

There are many counts of this clonotype. The DNA of the CDR3 is TGTGCCAGTAGTCCCTCATGGGGCCACCAGGGTGAAGCTTTCTTT. It codes for CASSPSWGHQGEAFF. The chain has TRBV19 and TRBJ1-1; a possible D gene is TRBD1 (5 bases). The CDR3 covers 15 residues. The ends were cut back, 5 bases at V and 7 bases at J, with 20 bases in the middle. From germline, CDR1 is LNHDA and CDR2 SQIVND (reference sequence).

This clonotype was seen a few times. This clone may be a read error of a much larger clone one base away. The chain has TRBV24-1 and TRBJ2-3, with TRBD1 identical over 11 bases. From germline, CDR1 is KGHDR and CDR2 SFDVKD. This CDR3 region has 18 residues. The CDR3 sequence is CATSDLEGQGARTDTRYF. CDR3 bases: TGTGCCACCAGTGATTTGGAAGGACAGGGGGCGCGCACAGATACGCGGTATTTT.

The chain recombines TRBV19 with TRBJ1-5; TRBD1 matches at 10 bases. Germline V gene lookup returns CDR1 LNHDA and CDR2 SQIVND (reference sequence). The CDR3 covers 15 residues. Germline trimming cut 6 bases from V and 5 bases from J; bases unmatched to any gene: 7. CDR3 sequence (DNA): TGTGCCAGTAGGACGGGACAGGGGAGGTATCAGCCCCAGCATTTT. This encodes CASRTGQGRYQPQHF.

The chain couples TRBV5-4 to TRBJ1-1; 10 bases map to TRBD1. V dropped 4 bases and J dropped 4; count of bases not matched to a gene: 7. The CDR3 runs 15 residues. CDR1 and CDR2 from the germline V gene are SGHNT and YYREEE (reference sequence). In DNA form, the CDR3 reads TGTGCCAGCAGCGCCCGGGACAGGGGAACCACTGAAGCTTTCTTT. This codes for CASSARDRGTTEAFF.

The genes are TRBV15 and TRBJ2-3, with 10 bases matching TRBD2. This CDR3 spans 16 amino acids. The junction had 6 bases not matched to a gene; V was cut back by 0 bases and J by 6 bases. In germline, CDR1 is LNHNV, CDR2 YYDKDF (reference sequence). The CDR3 sequence: CATSRDSGGRSDTQYF. DNA of the CDR3: TGTGCCACCAGCAGAGATAGCGGGGGGAGGTCGGATACGCAGTATTTT.

In this sample, this clonotype turned up many times. The J gene is TRBJ1-1, the V gene TRBV10-1, with 8 bases matching TRBD1. The ends lost 7 bases at V and 3 bases at J; junction bases unmatched: 1. Per germline, CDR1 WNHNN and CDR2 SYGVQD (reference sequence). This CDR3 is built from 12 residues. The CDR3 is CASKDRDTEAFF. DNA of the CDR3: TGCGCCAGCAAGGACAGGGACACTGAAGCTTTCTTT.

This clonotype was counted at least ten times. The rearrangement links TRBV12-5 to TRBJ1-3, with 8 bases fitting TRBD1. Per the germline V gene, CDR1 is LGHNT and CDR2 is FRNRAP. This CDR3 contains 16 residues. V was clipped by 3 bases and J by 0 bases; unmatched bases: 4. Written as DNA, the CDR3 is TGTGCTAGTGGTTTCCACAGGGGGTACTCTGGAAACACCATATATTTT. It is translated as CASGFHRGYSGNTIYF.

In nucleotides, the CDR3 is TGTGCCAGTAGTACGGGGACGTCGAGCTCCTATAATTCACCCCTCCACTTT. It is translated as CASSTGTSSSYNSPLHF. The chain links TRBV19 to TRBJ1-6; maybe TRBD1 (5 bases). The CDR3 runs to 17 residues. Germline V CDR1 and CDR2: LNHDA, SQIVND (reference sequence). With 4 bases removed from V and 0 bases from J, the gap between germline ends came to 13 bases.

The chain carries TRBV19 and TRBJ2-2; TRBD1 matches 8 bases. The V segment lost 6 bases and the J segment 0 bases; nucleotides outside the gene matches: 0. CDR1 and CDR2 from the germline V gene are LNHDA and SQIVND (reference sequence). CDR3 size: 14 residues. CDR3 nucleotides: TGTGCCAGTAGGACAGGGGCGAACACCGGGGAGCTGTTTTTT. It codes for CASRTGANTGELFF. The full variable domain, with the rest looked up from reference TRBV19 and TRBJ2-2, is DGGITQSPKYLFRKEGQNVTLSCEQNLNHDAMYWYRQDPGQGLRLIYYSQIVNDFQKGDIAEGYSVSREKKESFPLTVTSAQKNPTAFYLCASRTGANTGELFFGEGSRLTVL.

The CDR3 here is CASSTHRSYEQYF. The CDR3 nucleotides read TGTGCCAGCAGCACCCACAGGTCCTACGAGCAGTACTTC. V gene TRBV7-9 combines with J gene TRBJ2-7, with D perhaps matching TRBD1 (5 bases). Trimming shortened V by 5 bases and J by 1 base, and 9 bases separated the two germline ends. CDR1 and CDR2 from the germline V gene are SEHNR and FQNEAQ (reference sequence). CDR3 size: 13 residues. Combining the CDR3 with reference TRBV7-9 and TRBJ2-7 gives the whole variable domain DTGVSQNPRHKITKRGQNVTFRCDPISEHNRLYWYRQTLGQGPEFLTYFQNEAQLEKSRLLSDRFSAERPKGSFSTLEIQRTEQGDSAMYLCASSTHRSYEQYFGPGTRLTVT.

Regarding this clonotype: Possible read error: a much larger clone is one base away. The V call is TRBV6-1, the J call TRBJ1-2; weak D call: TRBD1 (5 bases). Looked up from germline, CDR1 is MNHNS and CDR2 is SASEGT. The CDR3 is made up of 13 amino acids. CDR3 nucleotides: TGTGCCAGCAGTGACCTGGGGCTGTATGGCTGCACCTTC. Its translation: CASSDLGLYGCTF.

Many counts were recorded for this clonotype. The chain has TRBV9 and TRBJ1-2; D not certain. V gave up 3 bases and J gave up 2 bases, with 11 bases separating them. The CDR3 loop spans 14 amino acids. Germline V gene sequence: CDR1 SGDLS, CDR2 YYNGEE. In DNA form, the CDR3 reads TGTGCCAGCAGCGGGTATCCCCAAAACTATGGCTACACCTTC. Translated: CASSGYPQNYGYTF.

At least ten counts were recorded for this clonotype. V is TRBV19 and J is TRBJ2-1, with D hard to call. CDR1 is LNHDA, CDR2 SQIVND, per germline (reference sequence). This CDR3 region has 14 residues. V shed 4 bases and J shed 0 bases, with 7 bases lying between them. The CDR3 reads CASSKTSSYNEQFF. The CDR3, as DNA: TGTGCCAGTAGTAAGACCAGCTCCTACAATGAGCAGTTCTTC.

Comment on this clonotype: A much larger clone differs by one base, so this may be a read error. The chain combines TRBV25-1 with TRBJ2-3; 10 bases fit TRBD1. Germline CDR1 is MGHDK and CDR2 is SYGVNS. CDR3 length: 16 amino acids. DNA for the CDR3: TGTGCCCGCAGTGAATTCGACAGGGGGCCCACAGATACGCAGTATTTT. Encoded protein: CARSEFDRGPTDTQYF.

The CDR3 protein is CASSTGTDGGYTF. As DNA, the CDR3 is TGTGCCAGCTCAACAGGGACAGATGGTGGCTACACCTTC. The chain has TRBV2 and TRBJ1-2; 7 bases line up with TRBD1. CDR3 length: 13 amino acids. Germline V gene lookup returns CDR1 SNHLY and CDR2 FYNNEI. The V gene end was trimmed by 8 bases and the J gene end by 7 bases; junction bases not matched to a gene: 10.

V usage is TRBV9 and J usage is TRBJ1-1; possible D gene TRBD1, 5 bases. The V end was cut by 0 bases, the J end by 10 bases, with 13 bases between. The length of the CDR3 is 13 residues. The germline V gene encodes CDR1 SGDLS and CDR2 YYNGEE. CDR3 coding DNA: TGTGCCAGCAGCGTAGACAAAAACGGGGGAGCTTTCTTT. Residues: CASSVDKNGGAFF.

The V gene is TRBV30, the J gene TRBJ1-5; 8 positions match TRBD1. Unmatched junction bases numbered 7, after V lost 4 bases and J lost 5 bases. This CDR3 spans 14 amino acids. Germline V gene lookup returns CDR1 GTSNPN and CDR2 SVGIG (reference sequence). CDR3 amino acids: CAWKPTGGDQPQHF. CDR3 nucleotides: TGTGCCTGGAAACCTACAGGGGGGGATCAGCCCCAGCATTTT.

V gene TRBV10-1 combines with J gene TRBJ1-1; TRBD1 matches at 9 bases. The CDR3 has 15 amino acids. Germline V CDR1 and CDR2: WNHNN, SYGVQD (reference sequence). Trimming at V came to 7 bases and at J to 6 bases, leaving 12 bases not matched to a gene. In nucleotides, the CDR3 is TGCGCCAGCACTAGCTCCGGGACAGGGCCCGCTGAAGCTTTCTTT. Amino acid sequence: CASTSSGTGPAEAFF.

This clonotype was counted between two and nine times. Since a much larger clone is just one base distant, this may be a read error. This likely comes from a read error, as the CDR3 has no conserved phenylalanine or tryptophan at its end. The V call is TRBV9, the J call TRBJ2-3, with 7 nucleotides matching TRBD2. This CDR3 contains 17 residues. The V segment lost 4 bases and the J segment 5 bases; nucleotides outside the gene matches: 16. CDR1 is SGDLS and CDR2 is YYNGEE in the germline V gene. CDR3 sequence (DNA): TGTGCCAGCAGCTCCACCTGGGGGGGGACGGCAGGAGATACGCAGTATTCT. Residues: CASSSTWGGTAGDTQYS.

The gene calls are TRBV5-8 and TRBJ2-5, with D possibly being TRBD1 (6 bases). The germline V gene has CDR1 SGHTS and CDR2 YDEGEE. CDR3 length: 14 amino acids. Deletions cut 3 bases from V and 2 bases from J, with 11 bases between. The CDR3 sequence is CASSSIGTQETQYF. In nucleotides, the CDR3 is TGTGCCAGCAGCTCCATTGGGACACAAGAGACCCAGTACTTC.